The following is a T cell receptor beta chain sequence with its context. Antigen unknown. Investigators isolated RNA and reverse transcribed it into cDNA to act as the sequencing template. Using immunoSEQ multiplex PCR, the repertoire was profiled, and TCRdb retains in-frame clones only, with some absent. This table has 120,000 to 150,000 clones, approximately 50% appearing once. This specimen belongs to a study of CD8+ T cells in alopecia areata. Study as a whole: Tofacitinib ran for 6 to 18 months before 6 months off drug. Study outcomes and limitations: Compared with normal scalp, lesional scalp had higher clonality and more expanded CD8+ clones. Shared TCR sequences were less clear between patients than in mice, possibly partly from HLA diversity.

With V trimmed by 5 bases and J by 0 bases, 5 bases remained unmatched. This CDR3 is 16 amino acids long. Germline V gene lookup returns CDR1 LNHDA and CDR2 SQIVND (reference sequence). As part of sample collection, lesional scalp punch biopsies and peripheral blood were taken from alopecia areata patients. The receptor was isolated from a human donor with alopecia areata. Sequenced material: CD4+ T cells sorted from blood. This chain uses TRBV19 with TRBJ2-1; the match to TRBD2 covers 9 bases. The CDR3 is CASSPLAGVSYNEQFF. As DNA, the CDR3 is TGTGCCAGTAGTCCCTTAGCGGGAGTCTCCTACAATGAGCAGTTCTTC.